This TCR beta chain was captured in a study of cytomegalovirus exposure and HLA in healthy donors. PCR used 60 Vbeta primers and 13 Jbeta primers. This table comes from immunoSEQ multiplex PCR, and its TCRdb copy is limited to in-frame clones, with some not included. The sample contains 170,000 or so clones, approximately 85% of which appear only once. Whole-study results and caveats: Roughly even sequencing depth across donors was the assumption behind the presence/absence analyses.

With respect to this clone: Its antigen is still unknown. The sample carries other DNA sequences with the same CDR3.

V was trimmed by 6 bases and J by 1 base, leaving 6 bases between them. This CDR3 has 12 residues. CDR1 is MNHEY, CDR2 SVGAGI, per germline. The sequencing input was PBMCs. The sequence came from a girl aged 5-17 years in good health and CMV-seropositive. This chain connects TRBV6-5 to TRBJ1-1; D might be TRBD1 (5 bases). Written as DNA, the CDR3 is TGTGCCAGCAGGGGGGGGAACACTGAAGCTTTCTTT. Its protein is CASRGGNTEAFF.